Sequencing of this T cell receptor beta chain was carried out in a study of T cell responses to AZD1222 COVID-19 vaccine. The CDR3 sequence is 16 residues long. Germline CDR1 is SGHNT and CDR2 is YYREEE (reference sequence). V was pared by 4 bases and J by 5 bases, with 9 bases of the junction left unmatched. Whole-study findings and limits: Regions 160-218 and 743-854 dominated among vaccine-associated CD4 TCRs spanning spike. Targeting of unmutated variant regions was reportedly seen in nearly half of spike-specific TCRs.

Some clones are missing from TCRdb's copy, which holds only in-frame ones; the method was immunoSEQ multiplex PCR. The sample lists approximately 110,000 clones, 85% to 90% seen once, with around 4.5% in the top ten. Details on this clone: As yet, its antigen is unknown.

Sequenced material: peripheral blood, taken on day 0 of AZD1222 vaccination. The chain combines TRBV5-4 with TRBJ2-3; 11 bases map to TRBD2. This receptor was obtained from an adult in good health. CDR3 coding DNA: TGTGCCAGCAGCCCGGGGACTAGCGGAGGGGTAGATACGCAGTATTTT. Translating it yields CASSPGTSGGVDTQYF.